This T cell receptor beta chain derives from a study of T-cell reconstitution after alpha-beta-depleted transplantation in children. This CDR3 is built from 14 residues. With 3 bases clipped from V and 6 bases from J, the junction kept 4 bases outside the gene matches. Preparation of the TCRbeta library was carried out with unique molecular identifiers. One entry per CDR3 protein results from TCRdb running MiXCR on the PCR reads. The profile shows approximately 400,000 distinct CDR3 sequences, roughly a tenth of them singletons. This chain connects TRBV12-3 or TRBV12-4 to TRBJ2-3, with TRBD1 identical over 9 bases. This receptor was obtained from a human donor who donated a stem cell graft to a child with acute myeloid leukemia. Sample: PBMCs from the stem cell graft donor, taken from the stem cell graft. DNA for the CDR3: TGTGCCAGCAGTTTTACAGGGGGCGCGGATACGCAGTATTTT. This translates into CASSFTGGADTQYF.